This is a list of T cell receptor beta chains from one sample in a study of vaccination and CD4 T cells after COVID-19. MiXCR, applied by TCRdb to the PCR reads, yields one record per CDR3 protein. Found here are some 4,000 distinct CDR3 sequences, 17% of them singletons; the top ten hold about a quarter. These TCRs are of unknown antigen specificity. The specimen sequenced was CD4+ T cells from blood, cultured in vitro. These receptors came from a human donor who had recovered from COVID-19. CDR3s include the opening cysteine and the closing phenylalanine or tryptophan. Each record gives: clone size, J gene, V gene, D gene, CDR3 DNA, CDR3 protein. A D gene is named only where the DNA matches it firmly. Size is stated for part of the rows, as once, few or many counts, or as a class when the clone is expanded.

few	TRBJ1-2	TRBV2	TRBD1	TGTGCCAGCAGTCCCTCGACAGGGGCTCGCTATGGCTACACCTTC	CASSPSTGARYGYTF
few	TRBJ2-7	TRBV11-2	TRBD1	TGTGCCAGCAGCACAGGACAGGGGCCCTCTTCCGAGCAGTACTTC	CASSTGQGPSSEQYF
.	TRBJ1-4	TRBV18	TRBD1	TGTGCCAGCTCACCTCTGGAGACAGGGTCGAATGAAAAACTGTTTTTT	CASSPLETGSNEKLFF
.	TRBJ2-1	TRBV6-5	.	TGTGCCAGCAGTTCCGCGACTACTCAGGACAAGAATGAGCAGTTCTTC	CASSSATTQDKNEQFF
few	TRBJ1-1	TRBV6-5	.	TGTGCCAGCAGTTCCTACAGGGATCACGTATACATGAACACTGAAGCTTTCTTT	CASSSYRDHVYMNTEAFF
medium-sized	TRBJ1-6	TRBV6-5	TRBD1	TGTGCCAGCAGTTACGGAGGACAGGAGAGCTCCTATAATTCACCCCTCCACTTT	CASSYGGQESSYNSPLHF
.	TRBJ1-1	TRBV29-1	.	TGCAGCGTTTCGCAGGTTTTGATAGATAGCGCTGAAGCTTTCTTT	CSVSQVLIDSAEAFF
medium-sized	TRBJ2-4	TRBV10-3	.	TGTGCCGTTGGCCCGGGGGACATTCAGTACTTC	CAVGPGDIQYF
.	TRBJ2-7	TRBV6-1	.	TGTGCCAGCGCGACCGCAGTCAAATCCTACGAGCAGTACTTC	CASATAVKSYEQYF
.	TRBJ2-7	TRBV5-4	.	TGTGCCAGCAGCTTGGATTTGTTGACCTACGAGCAGTACTTC	CASSLDLLTYEQYF
medium-sized	TRBJ2-7	TRBV7-3	TRBD2	TGTGCCAGCAGCCCCTTTAGCGGGGCCCCCTACGAGCAGTACTTC	CASSPFSGAPYEQYF
.	TRBJ2-3	TRBV5-1	.	TGCGCCAGCAGCCCCGGAGGTGCGCCATATAGCACAGATACGCAGTATTTT	CASSPGGAPYSTDTQYF